These 5 T cell receptor beta chains share one sample of origin, sequenced in a study of OX40 agonist ivuxolimab in advanced cancers. Data came from immunoSEQ multiplex PCR; TCRdb stores just in-frame clones and leaves some out. The table has around 56,000 clones, 86% seen once. The sequencing used CD4+ or CD8+ T cells sorted from blood, collected in a trial of the OX40 agonist ivuxolimab. These receptors originate from an adult with an advanced solid tumor such as melanoma, head and neck, liver or kidney cancer.

V gene TRBV11-2 combines with J gene TRBJ1-1; possible D gene TRBD1, 6 bases. CDR1 SGHAT and CDR2 FQNNGV come from the germline V gene. V was cut by 5 bases and J by 12 bases, with 13 bases left in between. The CDR3 sequence is 11 residues long. CDR3 sequence: CASSPRGQPFF. The CDR3 DNA reads TGTGCCAGCAGCCCCCGGGGGCAGCCTTTCTTT.

This clone was seen just once. The chain uses TRBV10-3 and TRBJ2-7; possible D gene TRBD2, 6 bases. The CDR3 contains 12 residues. The V gene's germline CDR1 is ENHRY and CDR2 SYGVKD. V was pared by 4 bases and J by 6 bases, with 10 bases between. The CDR3 coding sequence is TGTGCCATCAGTGTGGAGGGAGGCGAGCAGTACTTC. It is translated as CAISVEGGEQYF.

This rearrangement joins TRBV7-3 to TRBJ2-1, with 16 bases identical to TRBD2. The CDR3 spans 20 residues. Trimming cost V 1 base and J 9 bases; bases outside gene matches: 15. Looked up from germline, CDR1 is SGHTA and CDR2 is FQGTGA. CDR3 in amino acids: CASSLRRKAGTSGRAPEQFF. The CDR3 DNA follows: TGTGCCAGCAGCTTAAGACGAAAGGCCGGGACTAGCGGGAGGGCCCCTGAGCAGTTCTTC.

This chain links TRBV19 with TRBJ1-2; no reliable D call. The length of the CDR3 is 16 residues. Germline V gene sequence: CDR1 LNHDA, CDR2 SQIVND (reference sequence). V was clipped by 3 bases and J by 2 bases, with 16 bases between them. The CDR3: CASSMQDSGRNYGYTF. As DNA, the CDR3 is TGTGCCAGTAGTATGCAGGATTCGGGGAGAAACTATGGCTACACCTTC.

This CDR3 reads CASTKIGAYNEQFF. CDR3 sequence (DNA): TGTGCCAGCACCAAAATAGGGGCCTACAATGAGCAGTTCTTC. The chain links TRBV6-1 to TRBJ2-1, with a possible D match to TRBD1 (5 bases). The CDR3 has 14 amino acids. V lost 7 bases and J lost 2, with 12 bases in between. CDR1 is MNHNS, CDR2 SASEGT, per germline.